This section outlines one TCR beta chain sequence together with its context. The CDR3 consists of 13 residues. Per the germline V gene, CDR1 is LNHDA and CDR2 is SQIVND (reference sequence). The V and J ends lost 10 bases and 4 bases respectively, with 14 bases between them. Seattle cases were enrolled at active infection and followed longitudinally. The sample comes from a study of blood T cell repertoires in COVID-19. Background on the study: The origin of the acute and convalescent COVID-19 samples was the United States, Italy and Spain.

In the study's own analysis: Cell counts per sample came from amplifying reference gene primers. Data came from immunoSEQ multiplex PCR; TCRdb stores just in-frame clones and leaves some out. From that table come the V and J calls and clone size; the DNA was used to work out D and trimming. The data hold 300,000 to 350,000 clones, with about nine tenths observed a single time. This chain links TRBV19 with TRBJ1-5, with a tentative D call TRBD1 (5 bases). The clonotype was recovered from a woman aged 45-59 years with COVID-19, enrolled during active disease. The sample was peripheral blood. CDR3 region: CATGGFRNQPQHF. The CDR3 nucleotides are TGTGCCACCGGGGGATTCCGGAATCAGCCCCAGCATTTT.